This T cell receptor beta chain originates from a study of T cell repertoires in cytomegalovirus infection. About this clonotype: Its specificity is unknown.

Germline loops: CDR1 PRHDT, CDR2 FYEKMQ (reference sequence). Trimming shortened V by 5 bases and J by 3 bases, and 16 bases separated the two germline ends. The CDR3 length is 15 residues. TCRdb re-derived calls from the reads in MiXCR, one entry per CDR3 protein. The profile shows 65,000 to 85,000 distinct CDR3 sequences, about 26% of them singletons. This clonotype originated in a human donor in good health (CMV status not recorded). Some clones in this sample may be carry-over from other donors' samples. The specimen was CD8+ T cells from cultured PBMCs, collected from culture after CMV antigen stimulation. The V gene is TRBV13, the J gene TRBJ1-1; TRBD1 might be the D (6 bases). CDR3 in DNA: TGTGCCAGCAGCGGGAAGGGGGAGGGGGACACTGAAGCTTTCTTT. It translates to CASSGKGEGDTEAFF.